The TCR beta chain described here comes from a study of T cells in women clearing cervical HPV infection. Comments on this clone: The observed sequence ends 3 residues before the CDR3 terminus, with the missing tail filled in from the germline J gene.

Per germline, CDR1 SNHLY and CDR2 FYNNEI. This CDR3 is built from 18 residues. Deletions cut 5 bases from V and 4 bases from J, with 25 bases between. The repertoire was sequenced with immunoSEQ multiplex PCR; TCRdb's copy has only in-frame clones and lacks some. The sample holds about 18,000 clones. The TCR originated in a woman between 18 and 75 years old with a cervical HPV16 infection that either progressed to CIN3+ or cleared (not recorded which). Sequencing was carried out using blood buffy coat. V is TRBV2 and J is TRBJ2-3; D possibly corresponds to TRBD2 (6 bases). CDR3 DNA (partial): TGTGCCAGCAGTCCGGGTTGGGGGACTCTAGAGGCCCCAGATACG. Its protein product is CASSPGWGTLEAPDT. Given in full, the CDR3 is CASSPGWGTLEAPDTQYF.